Presented here are 12 T cell receptor beta chains from one specimen sequenced in a study of radiation and T cells in renal cell carcinoma. Time point described: blood 2 weeks post-SBRT. Treatment denoted: 15 Gy SBRT to primary tumor, nephrectomy 4 weeks later. Data came from immunoSEQ multiplex PCR; TCRdb stores just in-frame clones and leaves some out. Of about 130,000 clones in the sample, 88% were seen once. Here the sequenced sample was blood, taken from a patient whose treatment included radiotherapy and nephrectomy. The receptors here all came from a woman aged 70-85 years with renal cell carcinoma.

The V call is TRBV27, the J call TRBJ1-2, with a weak D call TRBD1 (6 bases). In germline, CDR1 is MNHEY, CDR2 SMNVEV (reference sequence). Deletions cut 4 bases from V and 7 bases from J, with 16 bases between. The CDR3 loop spans 14 amino acids. The CDR3 loop reads CASSWSGGQGGYTF. DNA of the CDR3: TGTGCCAGCAGTTGGTCCGGGGGGCAGGGTGGCTACACCTTC.

This sequence joins TRBV11-3 and TRBJ2-3, with 7 bases fitting TRBD2. CDR3 size: 16 residues. Trimming removed 4 bases from V and 4 bases from J; junction bases left unmatched: 11. CDR1 and CDR2 from the germline V gene are SGHNT and YENEEA. In DNA, the CDR3 is TGTGCCAGCAGCTCGGGGTCCGGGGGGACCGCAGATACGCAGTATTTT. Residues: CASSSGSGGTADTQYF.

This sequence joins TRBV7-9 and TRBJ1-5; perhaps TRBD1 as D (6 bases). Germline V lookup: CDR1 SEHNR, CDR2 FQNEAQ (reference sequence). The CDR3 loop spans 15 amino acids. Trimming cost V 3 bases and J 2 bases, with 11 bases left between them. The CDR3 reads CASSLMGAGNQPQHF. For the CDR3, the DNA is TGTGCCAGCAGCTTGATGGGGGCGGGCAATCAGCCCCAGCATTTT.

V is TRBV5-4 and J is TRBJ2-4, with D possibly matching TRBD1 (5 bases). The V gene lost 4 bases and the J gene lost 7 bases, with 12 bases spanning the gap. The CDR3 loop spans 13 amino acids. Per germline, CDR1 SGHNT and CDR2 YYREEE (reference sequence). CDR3 nucleotide sequence: TGTGCCAGCAGCCCAGGGTTGGAGAACATTCAGTACTTC. It is translated as CASSPGLENIQYF.

This chain connects TRBV4-1 to TRBJ2-3; D possibly corresponds to TRBD2 (7 bases). Trimming took off 4 bases at V and 0 bases at J, with 17 bases between the two ends. The V gene's germline CDR1 is MGHRA and CDR2 YSYEKL. The CDR3 runs 17 residues. The CDR3 protein is CASSRIWGGQSTDTQYF. In DNA, the CDR3 is TGCGCCAGCAGCCGGATCTGGGGGGGGCAAAGCACAGATACGCAGTATTTT.

V usage is TRBV4-2 and J usage is TRBJ1-1; a possible D gene is TRBD1 (6 bases). The V and J ends lost 5 bases and 1 base respectively, with 8 bases between them. CDR1 is LGHNA, CDR2 YNFKEQ, per germline. This CDR3 region has 13 residues. The CDR3 nucleotides read TGTGCCAGCAGCTTGACAGGGAACACTGAAGCTTTCTTT. Protein: CASSLTGNTEAFF.

The V call is TRBV5-8, the J call TRBJ2-1; 10 nucleotides match TRBD2. In germline, CDR1 is SGHTS, CDR2 YDEGEE. V gave up 5 bases and J gave up 2 bases; unmatched junction bases: 4. The length of the CDR3 is 15 residues. CDR3 nucleotide sequence: TGTGCCAGCAGTTCCGGACTAGCGGCCTACAATGAGCAGTTCTTC. Its protein is CASSSGLAAYNEQFF.

This chain links TRBV5-1 with TRBJ2-5, with TRBD2 identical over 10 bases. CDR3 size: 15 residues. Germline V lookup: CDR1 SGHRS, CDR2 YFSETQ. V lost 3 bases, J lost 5 bases, and 7 bases stayed unmatched. The CDR3 region has the DNA TGCGCCAGCAGCTCGGGAGCTAGCGGGGGCGAGACCCAGTACTTC. Protein product: CASSSGASGGETQYF.

The chain combines TRBV5-1 with TRBJ1-2; TRBD1 aligns across 7 bases. The CDR3 is 21 residues long. The germline V gene has CDR1 SGHRS and CDR2 YFSETQ. The ends lost 4 bases at V and 0 bases at J; junction bases unmatched: 24. CDR3 protein: CASSDFVDRALSPLTNYGYTF. The CDR3 DNA reads as TGCGCCAGCAGCGACTTCGTTGACAGGGCTCTTAGTCCCTTGACTAACTATGGCTACACCTTC. Using reference TRBV5-1 and TRBJ1-2 for the parts outside the CDR3, the full variable domain is KAGVTQTPRYLIKTRGQQVTLSCSPISGHRSVSWYQQTPGQGLQFLFEYFSETQRNKGNFPGRFSGRQFSNSRSEMNVSTLELGDSALYLCASSDFVDRALSPLTNYGYTFGSGTRLTVV.

The J gene is TRBJ2-3, the V gene TRBV7-9, with 9 nucleotides matching TRBD1. This CDR3 is 14 amino acids long. CDR1 is SEHNR and CDR2 is FQNEAQ in the germline V gene (reference sequence). The ends lost 4 bases at V and 1 base at J; junction bases unmatched: 0. This CDR3 is CASSWDRGTDTQYF. DNA for the CDR3: TGTGCCAGCAGCTGGGACAGGGGCACAGATACGCAGTATTTT.

The genes are TRBV29-1 and TRBJ1-2; 8 bases fit TRBD1. Germline V gene sequence: CDR1 SQVTM, CDR2 ANQGSEA. J lost 7 bases, V lost 2 bases, and 9 bases had no gene match. This CDR3 is built from 14 residues. The CDR3 DNA reads TGCAGCGTTGAACGGCGGGCAGGGGGCGGTGGCTACACCTTC. It encodes CSVERRAGGGGYTF. Full variable domain (missing parts from reference TRBV29-1 and TRBJ1-2): SAVISQKPSRDICQRGTSLTIQCQVDSQVTMMFWYRQQPGQSLTLIATANQGSEATYESGFVIDKFPISRPNLTFSTLTVSNMSPEDSSIYLCSVERRAGGGGYTFGSGTRLTVV.

The chain couples TRBV6-5 to TRBJ1-5; 8 bases fit TRBD1. V lost 5 bases to trimming and J lost 2 bases; unmatched junction nucleotides: 5. CDR3 length equals 15 residues. Germline CDR1 is MNHEY and CDR2 is SVGAGI. The DNA for the CDR3 is TGTGCCAGCAGTAGTGGACAGGGCGGCAATCAGCCCCAGCATTTT. Protein product: CASSSGQGGNQPQHF.